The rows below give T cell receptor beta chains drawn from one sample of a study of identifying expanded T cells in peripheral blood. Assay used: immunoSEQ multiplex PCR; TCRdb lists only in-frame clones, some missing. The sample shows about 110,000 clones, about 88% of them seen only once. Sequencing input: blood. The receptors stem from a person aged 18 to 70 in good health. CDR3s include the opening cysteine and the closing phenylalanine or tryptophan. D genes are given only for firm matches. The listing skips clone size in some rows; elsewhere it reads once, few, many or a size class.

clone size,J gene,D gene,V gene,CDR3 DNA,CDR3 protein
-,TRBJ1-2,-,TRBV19,TGTGCCAGTAGTATAATTCCTTCCCATAACTATGGCTACACCTTC,CASSIIPSHNYGYTF
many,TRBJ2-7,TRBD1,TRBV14,TGTGCCAGCAGCGTCCGGGACAGGAACTACGAGCAGTACTTC,CASSVRDRNYEQYF
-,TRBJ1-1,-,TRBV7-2,TGTGCCAGCAGCTTAGATTTTGGCGAGAACACTGAAGCTTTCTTT,CASSLDFGENTEAFF
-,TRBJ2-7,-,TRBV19,TGTGCCAGTAGTCCTGGGCACTACGAGCAGTACTTC,CASSPGHYEQYF
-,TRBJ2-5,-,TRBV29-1,TGCAGCGTTGTGGGGACAATGAACAACCAAGAGACCCAGTACTTC,CSVVGTMNNQETQYF
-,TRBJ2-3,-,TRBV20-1,TGCAGTGCTAAGGGTCCAGATACGCAGTATTTT,CSAKGPDTQYF
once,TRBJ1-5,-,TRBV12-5,TGTGCTAGTGGTTTCAAGTTCGGGGGAAATCAGCCCCAGCATTTT,CASGFKFGGNQPQHF
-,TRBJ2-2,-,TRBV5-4,TGTGCCAGCAGCGGGATGGGAACATCCGGGGAGCTGTTTTTT,CASSGMGTSGELFF
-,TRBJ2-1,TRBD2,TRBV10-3,TGTGCCATTCTAGCGGGAGTAGGGGATGAGCAGTTCTTC,CAILAGVGDEQFF
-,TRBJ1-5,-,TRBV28,TGTGCCAGCAGTTCCCCACGTGGGGCCCGACAGCCCCAGCATTTT,CASSSPRGARQPQHF
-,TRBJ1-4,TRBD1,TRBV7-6,TGTGCCAGCAGCAGAGGACAGGCAACTAATGAAAAACTGTTTTTT,CASSRGQATNEKLFF
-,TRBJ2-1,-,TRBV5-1,TGCGCCAGCAGCCCGGGGGGCGGGAGAAGCTACAATGAGCAGTTCTTC,CASSPGGGRSYNEQFF
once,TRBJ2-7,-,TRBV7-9,TGTGCCAGCAGCCTACGACAGGCTGCCTACGAGCAGTACTTC,CASSLRQAAYEQYF
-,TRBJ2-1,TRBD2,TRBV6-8,TGTGCCAGCAGTTACGCGGGGGGCGCGTTCTCTGTTTGGACTAGCGGGAGGGCCGTTGAGCAGTTCTTC,CASSYAGGAFSVWTSGRAVEQFF
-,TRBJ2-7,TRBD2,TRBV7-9,TGTGCCAGCAGCTTAGCGGTGACTAGCGGGGGTTCCTACGAGCAGTACTTC,CASSLAVTSGGSYEQYF
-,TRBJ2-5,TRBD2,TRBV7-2,TGTGCCAGCAGCCCCCTAGGGACTAGCGGAGAGACCCAGTACTTC,CASSPLGTSGETQYF
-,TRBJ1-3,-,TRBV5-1,TGCGCCAGCAGGCCCTTCCCGTACGAAGACTCTGGAAACACCATATATTTT,CASRPFPYEDSGNTIYF